This T cell receptor (beta chain) originates from a study of regulatory T cells. Findings and limits, study-wide: In patients, unique TRB V-J pairs were restricted and V/J usage skewed, especially in Tregs.

A remark on this clone: The antigen is unknown.

Primers: 52 TRBV forward and 13 TRBJ reverse. Clones were read by immunoSEQ multiplex PCR, and TCRdb kept only the in-frame ones, dropping some. The sample yields about 17,000 clones, roughly 90% seen once. CDR3 size: 13 residues. The germline V gene encodes CDR1 SGHDN and CDR2 FVKESK. V was pared by 9 bases and J by 4 bases, with 12 bases between. All CD3G-deficient patients showed autoimmunity, more severe in two. The clonotype was recovered from a young adult with CD3G deficiency. Specimen: CD8+ T cells sorted from blood. V gene TRBV14 combines with J gene TRBJ1-4, with unresolved D. The CDR3 loop is CASARRINEKLFF. CDR3 nucleotides: TGTGCCAGTGCCCGGAGAATTAATGAAAAACTGTTTTTT. Together with reference TRBV14 and TRBJ1-4, the CDR3 gives the full variable domain: EAGVTQFPSHSVIEKGQTVTLRCDPISGHDNLYWYRRVMGKEIKFLLHFVKESKQDESGMPNNRFLAERTGGTYSTLKVQPAELEDSGVYFCASARRINEKLFFGSGTQLSVL.